This is a list of T cell receptor beta chains from one sample in a study of shared clonotypes between healthy human individuals. The repertoire was sequenced with immunoSEQ multiplex PCR; TCRdb's copy has only in-frame clones and lacks some. The repertoire holds around 990,000 clones, approximately 80% seen once, with 0.89% in the top ten. Sequencing used memory CD4+ T cells from PBMCs. The receptors derive from a man between 18 and 29 years old in good health. Some clones in this sample may be carry-over from other donors' samples. Each CDR3 is given with its conserved first and last residue. A D gene is named only where the DNA matches it firmly. Clone size is given for some rows only: seen once, a few or many times, or a class if the clone is expanded.

D	size	V	J	DNA	CDR3
.	.	TRBV21-1	TRBJ1-2	TGTGCCGCACTCGCAGGACTAGGACTCTTTCGAGGCTATGGCTACACCTTC	CAALAGLGLFRGYGYTF
.	once	TRBV7-2	TRBJ2-1	TGTGCCAGCAGCTTAGGGACAGTTAATGAGCAGTTCTTC	CASSLGTVNEQFF
TRBD2	.	TRBV25-1	TRBJ2-7	TGTGCCAGAGTAGCGGGAGTTCCCGACGAGCAGTACTTC	CARVAGVPDEQYF
.	once	TRBV10-3	TRBJ2-2	TGTGCCATCAAGGGACACCTCACCGGGGAGCTGTTTTTT	CAIKGHLTGELFF
TRBD2	.	TRBV2	TRBJ2-3	TGTGCCACCGGGGGGCGGGAGGGCACAGATACGCAGTATTTT	CATGGREGTDTQYF
TRBD1	.	TRBV30	TRBJ2-7	TGTGCCTGGGGGACAGGGGGCGGCCGTACTAAGTACTTC	CAWGTGGGRTKYF
.	.	TRBV12-5	TRBJ2-1	TGTGCTAGTGGTTTGAGGGTCGATTCCTACAATGAGCAGTTCTTC	CASGLRVDSYNEQFF
TRBD2	.	TRBV4-1	TRBJ2-3	TGCGCCAGCAGCCAAGATCAAGCCGACGGGACTATGAATACGCAGTATTTT	CASSQDQADGTMNTQYF
.	.	TRBV29-1	TRBJ2-5	TGCAGCGTGTTTCCACCGGAACTCGGGGCCCAGTACTTC	CSVFPPELGAQYF
.	.	TRBV6-5	TRBJ2-3	TGTGCCAGCAGGTCTAGCCACGCCGCAGATACGCAGTATTTT	CASRSSHAADTQYF
.	.	TRBV11-3	TRBJ2-3	TGTGCCAGCAGCTTAGCCGGGCTCTGGCCAGATACGCAGTATTTT	CASSLAGLWPDTQYF
.	.	TRBV7-9	TRBJ1-1	TGTGCCAGCAGCTTAGGTTACCAGATCATGAACACTGAAGCTTTCTTT	CASSLGYQIMNTEAFF
.	.	TRBV2	TRBJ2-7	TGTGCCAGCTGCTTAGAGAGTTTACGCTACGAGCAGTACTTC	CASCLESLRYEQYF
TRBD1	few	TRBV10-3	TRBJ2-5	TGTGCCATCAGTGAGTTCAGGGGGCGAGAGACCCAGTACTTC	CAISEFRGRETQYF
.	.	TRBV6-6	TRBJ1-5	TGTGCCAGCAGTTACAGGTCCAATCAGCCCCAGCATTTT	CASSYRSNQPQHF
.	.	TRBV19	TRBJ2-2	TGTGCCAGTAGGATCTCTGGCGGTGCGAACACCGGGGAGCTGTTTTTT	CASRISGGANTGELFF
.	.	TRBV7-6	TRBJ2-2	TGTGCCAGCAGCCGAAACCGACAGTCATCTGGGGAGCTGTTTTTT	CASSRNRQSSGELFF
.	few	TRBV5-1	TRBJ2-5	TGCGCCAGCAGCCCCCCAGGAGAGACCCAGTACTTC	CASSPPGETQYF
.	.	TRBV4-3	TRBJ2-1	TGCGCCAGCAGCCAAGTTTTCCGGTCAGAGCAGTTCTTC	CASSQVFRSEQFF
TRBD1	many	TRBV13	TRBJ2-5	TGTGCCAGCAATCAACTTGGCAGGGGGTACCAAGAGACCCAGTACTTC	CASNQLGRGYQETQYF
TRBD1	few	TRBV18	TRBJ2-3	TGTGCCAGCTCACTCGACAGGGGCACAGATACGCAGTATTTT	CASSLDRGTDTQYF
TRBD2	.	TRBV29-1	TRBJ2-5	TGCAGCCCCAGACTAGCGGGAGTGGAGACCCAGTACTTC	CSPRLAGVETQYF
TRBD1	.	TRBV4-1	TRBJ1-4	TGCGCCAGCAGCCACATCGACAGGGGGAATGAAAAACTGTTTTTT	CASSHIDRGNEKLFF
TRBD2	once	TRBV7-2	TRBJ2-6	TGTGCCAGCAGCCGGACCGGGGGGACTGGGGCCAACGTCCTGACTTTC	CASSRTGGTGANVLTF
.	.	TRBV5-1	TRBJ2-1	TGCGCCAGCAGCCGATATAACGCAGAGCAGTTCTTC	CASSRYNAEQFF
TRBD2	.	TRBV7-2	TRBJ2-3	TGTGCCAGCAGCTTAGTAGCGCCTAGCGGAAGCAACACAGATACGCAGTATTTT	CASSLVAPSGSNTDTQYF
.	few	TRBV5-1	TRBJ1-2	TGCGCCAGCAGCTTGGGAGGGACATCCTGGGGCTACACCTTC	CASSLGGTSWGYTF
TRBD1	once	TRBV7-7	TRBJ2-2	TGTGCCAGCAGGGGGACAGGGACCGGGGAGCTGTTTTTT	CASRGTGTGELFF
.	.	TRBV5-1	TRBJ2-5	TGCGCCAGCAGCACCTCGACGAGTGAGACCCAGTACTTC	CASSTSTSETQYF
.	.	TRBV25-1	TRBJ2-3	TGTGCCAGCAGTGAATCGGGGCGGCATAATACGCAGTATTTT	CASSESGRHNTQYF
.	few	TRBV5-1	TRBJ1-3	TGCGCCAGCAGCTTGCAGATGATAGCCTCTGGAAACACCATATATTTT	CASSLQMIASGNTIYF
TRBD1	few	TRBV29-1	TRBJ2-2	TGCAGCGTCCTCCCCGACAGGGGATATGGCGGGGAGCTGTTTTTT	CSVLPDRGYGGELFF
TRBD1	.	TRBV6-5	TRBJ2-7	TGTGCCAGCAGAAGGGGGCTGGCCTCCTACGAGCAGTACTTC	CASRRGLASYEQYF
TRBD1	.	TRBV18	TRBJ1-5	TGTGCCAGCTCTTCGAACAGGGGGGCGAGTCAGCCCCAGCATTTT	CASSSNRGASQPQHF
.	.	TRBV28	TRBJ2-7	TGTGCCAGCAGTCCGGCCTACGAGCAGTACTTC	CASSPAYEQYF
.	.	TRBV5-4	TRBJ2-7	TGTGCCAGCAGCCCCCGATTGTTGGTTTCGGGCGAGCAGTACTTC	CASSPRLLVSGEQYF
TRBD1	once	TRBV5-1	TRBJ1-1	TGCGCCAGCAGCTTAATGGGGACAGGGTTTAACGCTGAAGCTTTCTTT	CASSLMGTGFNAEAFF
.	.	TRBV28	TRBJ1-5	TGTGCCAGCAGTTTGTCCTGGGGCAATCAGCCCCAGCATTTT	CASSLSWGNQPQHF